The present T cell receptor (beta chain) was sequenced within a study of blood T cell repertoires in COVID-19. Study summary: From the United States, Italy and Spain came samples of acute and convalescent COVID-19.

Original processing notes: Amplification with reference gene primers provided the estimates of nucleated cell counts. Assay used: immunoSEQ multiplex PCR; TCRdb lists only in-frame clones, some missing. That table furnishes V, J and clone size, whereas the DNA furnished D and trimming. The table includes 250,000 or so clones, around four fifths detected once. Germline CDR1 reads SGHTA; CDR2 reads FQGNSA. Trimming removed 1 base at V and 6 bases at J, with 16 bases between. This CDR3 is built from 16 residues. Sequences were obtained from peripheral blood. The clonotype comes from a man aged 55-75 years with acute or convalescent COVID-19. This chain joins TRBV7-2 and TRBJ2-1; tentatively, D is TRBD2 (5 bases). The CDR3 is CASSLGSAGLGNEQFF. The CDR3 bases are TGTGCCAGCAGCTTAGGAAGCGCCGGACTCGGCAATGAGCAGTTCTTC.